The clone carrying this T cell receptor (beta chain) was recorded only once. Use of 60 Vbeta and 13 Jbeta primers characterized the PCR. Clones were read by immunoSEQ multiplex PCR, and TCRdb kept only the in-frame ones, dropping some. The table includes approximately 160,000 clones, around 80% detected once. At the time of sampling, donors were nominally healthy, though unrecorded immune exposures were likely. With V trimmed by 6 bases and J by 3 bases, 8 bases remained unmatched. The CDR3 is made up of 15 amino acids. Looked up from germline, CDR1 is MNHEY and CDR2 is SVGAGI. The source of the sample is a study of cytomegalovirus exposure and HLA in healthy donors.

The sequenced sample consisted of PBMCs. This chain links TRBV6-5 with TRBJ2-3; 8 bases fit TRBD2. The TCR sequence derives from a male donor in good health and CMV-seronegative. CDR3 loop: CASSLQRGTTDTQYF. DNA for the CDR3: TGTGCCAGCAGCCTACAGCGGGGGACTACAGATACGCAGTATTTT.